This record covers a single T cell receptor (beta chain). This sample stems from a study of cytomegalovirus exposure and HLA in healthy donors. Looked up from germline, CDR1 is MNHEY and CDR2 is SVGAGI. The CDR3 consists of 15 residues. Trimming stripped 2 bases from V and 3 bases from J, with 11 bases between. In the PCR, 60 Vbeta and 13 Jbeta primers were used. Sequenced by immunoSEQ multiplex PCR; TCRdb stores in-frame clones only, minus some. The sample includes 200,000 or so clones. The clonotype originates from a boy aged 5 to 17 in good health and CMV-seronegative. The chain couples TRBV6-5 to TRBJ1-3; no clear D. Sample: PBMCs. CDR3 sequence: CASSYNGYFGNTIYF. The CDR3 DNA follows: TGTGCCAGCAGTTACAACGGGTACTTTGGAAACACCATATATTTT.